This T cell receptor (beta chain) emerged from a study of blood T cell repertoires in COVID-19. With V trimmed by 0 bases and J by 2 bases, 1 base remained unmatched. The CDR3 consists of 15 residues. The germline gives CDR1 SGHRS, CDR2 YFSETQ. This clone has just a few counts. TCRdb's copy holds only in-frame clones and misses some; the assay was immunoSEQ multiplex PCR. The sample shows some 83,000 clones, more than 85% of them seen only once. The rearrangement joins TRBV5-1 to TRBJ2-5; 10 nucleotides line up with TRBD2. The sequence was collected from an older man with active or convalescent COVID-19. Source material: peripheral blood. CDR3 nucleotides: TGCGCCAGCAGCTTGGGGACTAGCGGACAAGAGACCCAGTACTTC. Amino acid sequence: CASSLGTSGQETQYF.